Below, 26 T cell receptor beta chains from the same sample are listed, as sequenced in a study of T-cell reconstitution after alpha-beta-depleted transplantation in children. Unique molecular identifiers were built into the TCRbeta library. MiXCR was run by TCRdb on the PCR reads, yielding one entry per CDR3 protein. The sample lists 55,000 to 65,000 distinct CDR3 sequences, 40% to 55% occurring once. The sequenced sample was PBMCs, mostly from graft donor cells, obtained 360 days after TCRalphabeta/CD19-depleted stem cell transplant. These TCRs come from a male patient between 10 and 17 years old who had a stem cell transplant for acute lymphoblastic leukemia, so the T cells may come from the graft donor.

CDR3 DNA sequence: TGTGCCAGCAGCGGAAGAGTGGAGGGCATTCAGTACTTC. Amino acids: CASSGRVEGIQYF. This chain links TRBV7-3 with TRBJ2-4; TRBD2 might be the D (6 bases). The CDR3 extends over 13 amino acids. The germline gives CDR1 SGHTA, CDR2 FQGTGA. Trimming took 5 bases from V and 9 from J, leaving 14 bases between them.

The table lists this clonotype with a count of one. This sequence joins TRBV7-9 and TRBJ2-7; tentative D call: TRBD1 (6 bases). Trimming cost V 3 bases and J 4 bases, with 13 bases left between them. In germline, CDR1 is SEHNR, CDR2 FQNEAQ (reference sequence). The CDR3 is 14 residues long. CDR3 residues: CASSFTQGQYEQYF. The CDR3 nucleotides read TGTGCCAGCAGCTTTACCCAGGGACAATACGAGCAGTACTTC.

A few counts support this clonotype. The CDR3 loop reads CATGNLTSYEQYF. In nucleotides, the CDR3 is TGTGCCACCGGTAACCTTACCTCCTACGAGCAGTACTTC. The genes are TRBV6-4 and TRBJ2-7; no clear D gene. Germline V gives CDR1 MRHNA, CDR2 SNTAGT. This CDR3 has 13 amino acids. V was shortened by 10 bases and J by 0 bases, with 13 bases between the two germline ends.

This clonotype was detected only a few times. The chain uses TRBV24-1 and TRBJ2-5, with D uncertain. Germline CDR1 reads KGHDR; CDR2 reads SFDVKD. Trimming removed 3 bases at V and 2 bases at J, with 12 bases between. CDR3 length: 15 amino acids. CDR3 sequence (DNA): TGTGCCACCAGTGATCTTGGCGTCGGGCAAGAGACCCAGTACTTC. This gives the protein CATSDLGVGQETQYF.

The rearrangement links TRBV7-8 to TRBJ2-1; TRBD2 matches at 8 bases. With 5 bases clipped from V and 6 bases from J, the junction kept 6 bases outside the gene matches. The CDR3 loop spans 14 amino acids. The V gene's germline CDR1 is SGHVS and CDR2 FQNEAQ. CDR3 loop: CASSQMGTSNEQFF. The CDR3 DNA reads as TGTGCCAGCAGCCAAATGGGGACTAGCAATGAGCAGTTCTTC.

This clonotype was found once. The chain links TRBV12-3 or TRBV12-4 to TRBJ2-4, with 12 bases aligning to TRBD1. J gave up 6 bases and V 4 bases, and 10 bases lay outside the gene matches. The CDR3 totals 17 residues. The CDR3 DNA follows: TGTGCCAGCAGTTCCCGGGCCGGGACAGGGGGCCTAAACATTCAGTACTTC. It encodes CASSSRAGTGGLNIQYF.

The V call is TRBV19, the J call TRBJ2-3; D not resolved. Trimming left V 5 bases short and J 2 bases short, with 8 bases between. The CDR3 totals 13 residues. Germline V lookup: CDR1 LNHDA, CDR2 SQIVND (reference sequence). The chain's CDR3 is CASSRRYTDTQYF. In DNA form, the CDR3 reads TGTGCCAGTAGTCGGAGATACACAGATACGCAGTATTTT.

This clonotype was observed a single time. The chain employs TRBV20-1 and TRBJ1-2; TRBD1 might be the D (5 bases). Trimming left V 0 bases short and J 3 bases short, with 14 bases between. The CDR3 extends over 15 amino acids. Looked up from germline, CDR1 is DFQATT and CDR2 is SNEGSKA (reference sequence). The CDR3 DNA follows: TGCAGTGCTAGAGATCTGACAGCCCGTGACTATGGCTACACCTTC. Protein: CSARDLTARDYGYTF.

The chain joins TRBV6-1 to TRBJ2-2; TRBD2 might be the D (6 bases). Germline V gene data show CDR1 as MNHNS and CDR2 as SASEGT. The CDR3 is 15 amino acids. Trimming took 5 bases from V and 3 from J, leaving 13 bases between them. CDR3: CASSLGTPYTGELFF. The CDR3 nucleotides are TGTGCCAGCAGTCTCGGGACTCCCTACACCGGGGAGCTGTTTTTT.

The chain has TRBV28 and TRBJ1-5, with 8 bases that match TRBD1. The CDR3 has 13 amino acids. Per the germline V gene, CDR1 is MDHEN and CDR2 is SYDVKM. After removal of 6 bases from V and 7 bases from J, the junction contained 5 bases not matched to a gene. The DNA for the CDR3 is TGTGCCAGCAGACCGGACAGGGACCAGCCCCAGCATTTT. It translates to CASRPDRDQPQHF.

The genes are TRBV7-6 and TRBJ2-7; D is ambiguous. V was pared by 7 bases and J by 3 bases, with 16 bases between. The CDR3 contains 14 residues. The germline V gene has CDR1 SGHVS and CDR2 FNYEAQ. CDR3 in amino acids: CASIPRAGDYEQYF. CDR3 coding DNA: TGTGCCAGCATCCCAAGGGCTGGGGACTACGAGCAGTACTTC.

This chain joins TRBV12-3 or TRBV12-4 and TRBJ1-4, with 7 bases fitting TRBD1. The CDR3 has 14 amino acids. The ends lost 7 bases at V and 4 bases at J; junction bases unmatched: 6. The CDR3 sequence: CASTQGQFNEKLFF. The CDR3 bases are TGTGCCAGCACTCAGGGACAGTTTAATGAAAAACTGTTTTTT.

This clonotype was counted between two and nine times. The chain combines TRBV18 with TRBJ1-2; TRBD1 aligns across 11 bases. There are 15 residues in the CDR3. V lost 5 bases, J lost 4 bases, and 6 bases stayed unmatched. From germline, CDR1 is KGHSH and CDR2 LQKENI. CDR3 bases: TGTGCCAGCTCATCGGACAGGGGGCGCCTCTATGGCTACACCTTC. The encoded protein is CASSSDRGRLYGYTF. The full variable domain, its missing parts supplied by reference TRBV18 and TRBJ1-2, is NAGVMQNPRHLVRRRGQEARLRCSPMKGHSHVYWYRQLPEEGLKFMVYLQKENIIDESGMPKERFSAEFPKEGPSILRIQQVVRGDSAAYFCASSSDRGRLYGYTFGSGTRLTVV.

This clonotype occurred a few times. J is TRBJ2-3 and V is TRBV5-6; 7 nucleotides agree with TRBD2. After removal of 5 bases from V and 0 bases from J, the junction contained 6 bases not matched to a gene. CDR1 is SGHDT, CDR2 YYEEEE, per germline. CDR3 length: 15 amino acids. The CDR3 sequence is CASSLLATSTDTQYF. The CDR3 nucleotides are TGTGCCAGCAGTCTACTAGCGACTAGCACAGATACGCAGTATTTT.

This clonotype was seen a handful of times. The CDR3 loop reads CASSLQTGGLYEQYF. The CDR3 coding sequence is TGTGCCAGCAGTTTACAGACAGGGGGCCTCTACGAGCAGTACTTC. The chain uses TRBV12-3 or TRBV12-4 and TRBJ2-7, with 10 bases that match TRBD1. J was trimmed by 3 bases and V by 2 bases; bases with no gene match: 4. The CDR3 has 15 residues.

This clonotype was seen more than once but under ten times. This chain's CDR3 is CASSLSGTDEQFF. CDR3 sequence (DNA): TGTGCCAGCAGTTTATCGGGTACTGATGAGCAGTTCTTC. The gene calls are TRBV12-3 or TRBV12-4 and TRBJ2-1; unclear D gene. This CDR3 is built from 13 residues. Trimming cost V 2 bases and J 8 bases, with 10 bases left between them.

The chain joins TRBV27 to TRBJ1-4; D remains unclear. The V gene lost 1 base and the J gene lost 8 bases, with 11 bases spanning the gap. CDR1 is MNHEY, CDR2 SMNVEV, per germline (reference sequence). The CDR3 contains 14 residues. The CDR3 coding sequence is TGTGCCAGCAGTTTATGGGCCCGCGGGGAAAAACTGTTTTTT. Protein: CASSLWARGEKLFF.

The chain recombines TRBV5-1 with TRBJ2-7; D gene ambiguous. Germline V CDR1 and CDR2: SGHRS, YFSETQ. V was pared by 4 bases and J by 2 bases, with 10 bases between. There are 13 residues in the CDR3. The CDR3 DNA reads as TGCGCCAGCAGCCTCCTAGACACCTACGAGCAGTACTTC. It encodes CASSLLDTYEQYF.

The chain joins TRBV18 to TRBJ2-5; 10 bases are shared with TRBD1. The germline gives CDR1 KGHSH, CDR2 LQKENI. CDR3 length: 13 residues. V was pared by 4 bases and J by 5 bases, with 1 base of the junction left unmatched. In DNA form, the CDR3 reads TGTGCCAGCTCACGGGACAGGGGTGAGACCCAGTACTTC. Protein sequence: CASSRDRGETQYF.

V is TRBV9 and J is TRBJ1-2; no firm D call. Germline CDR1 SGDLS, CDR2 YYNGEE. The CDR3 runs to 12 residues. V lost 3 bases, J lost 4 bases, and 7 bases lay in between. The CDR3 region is CASSAGLYGYTF. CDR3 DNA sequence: TGTGCCAGCAGCGCCGGACTCTATGGCTACACCTTC.

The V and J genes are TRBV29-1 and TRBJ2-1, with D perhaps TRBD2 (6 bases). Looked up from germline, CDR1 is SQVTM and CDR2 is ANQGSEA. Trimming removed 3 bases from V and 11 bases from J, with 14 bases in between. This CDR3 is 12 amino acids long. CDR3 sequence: CSVEVRGLKQFF. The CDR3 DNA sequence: TGCAGCGTTGAGGTCCGCGGACTAAAGCAGTTCTTC.

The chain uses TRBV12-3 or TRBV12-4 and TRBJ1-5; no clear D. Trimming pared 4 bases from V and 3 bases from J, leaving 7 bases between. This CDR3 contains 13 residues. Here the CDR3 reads CASSWMDNQPQHF. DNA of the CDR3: TGTGCCAGCAGTTGGATGGACAATCAGCCCCAGCATTTT.

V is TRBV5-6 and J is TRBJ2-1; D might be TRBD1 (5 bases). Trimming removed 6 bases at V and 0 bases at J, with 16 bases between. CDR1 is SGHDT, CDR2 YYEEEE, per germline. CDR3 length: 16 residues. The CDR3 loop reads CASTVQGKGSYNEQFF. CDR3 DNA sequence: TGTGCCAGCACCGTGCAGGGTAAGGGCTCCTACAATGAGCAGTTCTTC. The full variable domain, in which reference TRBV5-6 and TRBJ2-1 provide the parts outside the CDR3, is DAGVTQSPTHLIKTRGQQVTLRCSPKSGHDTVSWYQQALGQGPQFIFQYYEEEERQRGNFPDRFSGHQFPNYSSELNVNALLLGDSALYLCASTVQGKGSYNEQFFGPGTRLTVL.

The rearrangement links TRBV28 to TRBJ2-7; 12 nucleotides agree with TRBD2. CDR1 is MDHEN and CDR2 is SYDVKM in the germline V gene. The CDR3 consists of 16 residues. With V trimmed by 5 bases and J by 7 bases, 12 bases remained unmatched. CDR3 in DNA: TGTGCCAGCAGTCCCTCCGTGGCTAGCGGGAGGGTTGAGCAGTACTTC. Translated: CASSPSVASGRVEQYF.

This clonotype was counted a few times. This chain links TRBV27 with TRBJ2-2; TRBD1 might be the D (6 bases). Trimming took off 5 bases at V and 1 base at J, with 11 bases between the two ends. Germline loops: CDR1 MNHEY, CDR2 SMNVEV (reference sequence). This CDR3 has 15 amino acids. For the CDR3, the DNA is TGTGCCAGCAGTCTAACAGGGATGAACACCGGGGAGCTGTTTTTT. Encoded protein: CASSLTGMNTGELFF.

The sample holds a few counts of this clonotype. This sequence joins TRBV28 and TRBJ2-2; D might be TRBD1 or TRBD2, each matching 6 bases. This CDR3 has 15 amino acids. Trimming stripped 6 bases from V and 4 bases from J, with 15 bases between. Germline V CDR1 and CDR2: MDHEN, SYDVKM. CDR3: CASSSRGLSTGELFF. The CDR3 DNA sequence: TGTGCCAGCAGCTCACGGGGGCTGAGCACCGGGGAGCTGTTTTTT.